This T cell receptor beta chain was captured by sequencing in a study of PD-L1 blockade in urothelial cancer. Profiling relied on immunoSEQ multiplex PCR, and the TCRdb table lists in-frame clones only, not all of them. Of just over 35,000 clones listed, roughly 84% are singletons. There are 16 residues in the CDR3. Per the germline V gene, CDR1 is MGHRA and CDR2 is YSYEKL. The germline V and J ends were trimmed by 0 bases and 6 bases, with 17 bases remaining between them. Sample time point: peripheral blood 6 weeks after treatment start. This TCR came from a man in his forties or fifties with urothelial cancer. The material sequenced was PBMCs, taken around atezolizumab (anti-PD-L1) treatment. V is TRBV4-1 and J is TRBJ1-1; no definite D call. CDR3 residues: CASSQDWLGGSPEAFF. The CDR3 DNA follows: TGCGCCAGCAGCCAAGATTGGTTGGGTGGGAGTCCTGAAGCTTTCTTT.